A selection of T cell receptor beta chains follows, all from one sample in a study of T cell responses to AZD1222 COVID-19 vaccine. Assay: immunoSEQ multiplex PCR; the TCRdb copy retains only in-frame clones and omits some. The sample shows 150,000 or so clones, roughly 87% of them seen only once. This specimen consisted of peripheral blood, obtained 28 days after the second AZD1222 dose. The receptors come from an adult who received the AZD1222 COVID-19 vaccine. Each CDR3 is given with its conserved first and last residue. The order of the fields is V gene, CDR3 protein.

V: TRBV5-6
CDR3: CASSLSRTVYGYTF

V: TRBV28
CDR3: CASTSGTGGGNTIYF

V: TRBV7-2
CDR3: CASSPPAGGPNKQFF

V: TRBV30
CDR3: CAWSRVSGGGNYGYTF

V: TRBV19
CDR3: CASSILGTGGYGYTF

V: TRBV11-1
CDR3: CASSFGHQQREQYF

V: TRBV29-1
CDR3: CSVVGTDTQYF

V: TRBV28
CDR3: CASTRPGQGSYEQYF

V: TRBV30
CDR3: CAWSRNSGNTIYF

V: TRBV19
CDR3: CASSGYAGGGHQPQHF

V: TRBV5-6
CDR3: CASSYGQGAEAFF

V: TRBV27
CDR3: CASSRSPQETQYF

V: TRBV11-2
CDR3: CASSLEGQSYNEQFF

V: TRBV2
CDR3: CASTQLRISGVQFF

V: TRBV3-1/TRBV3-2
CDR3: CASSHSAKGSIDTQYF

V: TRBV28
CDR3: CASSPSGGVNTEAFF

V: TRBV7-9
CDR3: CASSLAGTEQETQYF

V: TRBV7-3
CDR3: CASSPSPLTSGRANEQFF

V: TRBV5-1
CDR3: CASSLVVASGNTRSYEQYF

V: TRBV24-1
CDR3: CATSGRNSGYTF

V: TRBV28
CDR3: CASSFEGGEKLFF

V: TRBV28
CDR3: CASRTPRGTQYF

V: TRBV5-1
CDR3: CASSFGNPREEKLFF

V: TRBV18
CDR3: CASSPGTSARHSTDTQYF

V: TRBV5-5
CDR3: CASSALFLAGGGNEQFF

V: TRBV27
CDR3: CASSPSSPGAEQYF

V: TRBV5-5
CDR3: CASSWTVANYGYTF

V: TRBV28
CDR3: CASSLPSVSSGNTIYF

V: TRBV6-5
CDR3: CASSLRSNQPQHF

V: TRBV27
CDR3: CASSLRQATNEKLFF

V: TRBV20-1
CDR3: CSASPEGQPQHF

V: TRBV5-6
CDR3: CASSFGEKLFF

V: TRBV28
CDR3: CASTEGQRVEAFF

V: TRBV29-1
CDR3: CSVERDRVGYTF

V: TRBV5-1
CDR3: CASSLSTSGTVEQFF

V: TRBV7-9
CDR3: CASSPGRKGANEKLFF

V: TRBV24-1
CDR3: CATSDPSYKDSNSYNEQFF